These 29 T cell receptor beta chains were all obtained from the same sample, sequenced in a study of cytomegalovirus exposure and HLA in healthy donors. PCR primers comprised 60 Vbeta and 13 Jbeta primers. Clones were sequenced by immunoSEQ multiplex PCR, and TCRdb holds only the in-frame ones, with some missing. This sample carries some 150,000 clones, 75% to 85% of them seen once, and the ten largest clones take approximately 1.8%. Sample: PBMCs. Every receptor here comes from a female donor in good health and CMV-seropositive.

The rearrangement links TRBV9 to TRBJ1-3; D remains unclear. The germline V and J ends were trimmed by 1 base and 0 bases, with 5 bases remaining between them. The CDR3 is 14 amino acids. CDR1 and CDR2 (germline): SGDLS, YYNGEE. The CDR3 loop is CASSVSGSGNTIYF. The DNA for the CDR3 is TGTGCCAGCAGCGTATCCGGCTCTGGAAACACCATATATTTT.

J is TRBJ2-5 and V is TRBV11-1; 7 bases fit TRBD1. This CDR3 comprises 18 residues. Germline values: CDR1 SGHAT, CDR2 FQDESV (reference sequence). The trim removed 3 bases at V and 0 bases at J, leaving 13 bases unmatched. The CDR3 nucleotides read TGTGCCAGCAGCTTTCGACAGGGTAGAAGGAGGTACCAAGAGACCCAGTACTTC. Translating it yields CASSFRQGRRRYQETQYF.

J is TRBJ2-1 and V is TRBV6-1; TRBD2 aligns across 7 bases. CDR1 is MNHNS, CDR2 SASEGT, per germline. The CDR3 is made up of 15 amino acids. J lost 2 bases, V lost 3 bases, and 4 bases had no gene match. CDR3 nucleotides: TGTGCCAGCAGTGAGAGCGGGGCGCCCTACAATGAGCAGTTCTTC. It translates to CASSESGAPYNEQFF.

The rearrangement links TRBV15 to TRBJ2-1; tentatively, D is TRBD2 (5 bases). Germline-derived CDR1 and CDR2 are LNHNV and YYDKDF (reference sequence). The CDR3 is made up of 16 amino acids. The germline V and J ends were trimmed by 0 bases and 5 bases, with 14 bases remaining between them. CDR3 DNA sequence: TGTGCCACCAGCAGAGATCACAGCGGAAGCGACAATGAGCAGTTCTTC. Amino acids: CATSRDHSGSDNEQFF.

The table lists this clone with a few counts. The chain carries TRBV7-9 and TRBJ1-3; 7 bases align to TRBD1. Germline V gene data show CDR1 as SEHNR and CDR2 as FQNEAQ (reference sequence). J lost 2 bases, V lost 5 bases, and 9 bases had no gene match. The CDR3 loop spans 16 amino acids. The CDR3 DNA follows: TGTGCCAGCAGCCTCCGACAGGGCAGTCCTGGAAACACCATATATTTT. It specifies CASSLRQGSPGNTIYF.

J is TRBJ1-2 and V is TRBV2; tentatively, D is TRBD1 (6 bases). In germline, CDR1 is SNHLY, CDR2 FYNNEI. Trimming took off 1 base at V and 12 bases at J, with 18 bases between the two ends. The CDR3 is made up of 14 amino acids. CDR3 DNA sequence: TGTGCCAGCAGTGAAGGGCTGGCAGGGGTCGGCCACACCTTC. It translates to CASSEGLAGVGHTF.

In this sample, this clone turned up once. The chain links TRBV11-2 to TRBJ1-3; no clear D gene. The V gene lost 3 bases and the J gene lost 4 bases, with 10 bases spanning the gap. Per the germline V gene, CDR1 is SGHAT and CDR2 is FQNNGV. The CDR3 runs to 14 residues. In DNA form, the CDR3 reads TGTGCCAGCAGCTTGGATTTACAGGGAAACACCATATATTTT. This codes for CASSLDLQGNTIYF. The entire variable domain, with the rest obtained from reference TRBV11-2 and TRBJ1-3, is as follows: EAGVAQSPRYKIIEKRQSVAFWCNPISGHATLYWYQQILGQGPKLLIQFQNNGVVDDSQLPKDRFSAERLKGVDSTLKIQPAKLEDSAVYLCASSLDLQGNTIYFGEGSWLTVV.

The table lists this clone with a few counts. The chain couples TRBV7-9 to TRBJ2-7; no clear D. V was shortened by 0 bases and J by 3 bases, with 12 bases between the two germline ends. The germline V gene encodes CDR1 SEHNR and CDR2 FQNEAQ (reference sequence). There are 15 residues in the CDR3. The CDR3 nucleotides read TGTGCCAGCAGCTTAGCAAGGTTGACTGGCTACGAGCAGTACTTC. Amino acids: CASSLARLTGYEQYF.

The chain recombines TRBV2 with TRBJ1-1, with 7 bases matching TRBD1. Germline lookup yields CDR1 SNHLY and CDR2 FYNNEI. This CDR3 has 13 amino acids. V trimming: 10 bases; J trimming: 10 bases; junction bases outside the gene matches: 15. The CDR3 loop is CATSGTDFNGAFF. The DNA of the CDR3 is TGTGCCACCTCCGGGACAGACTTTAATGGAGCTTTCTTT.

The sample holds a few counts of this clone. The rearrangement joins TRBV6-6 to TRBJ2-5, with D perhaps matching TRBD1 (6 bases). Per germline, CDR1 MNHNY and CDR2 SVGAGI (reference sequence). V was pared by 9 bases and J by 2 bases, with 16 bases between. The CDR3 is made up of 14 amino acids. CDR3 sequence: CASRALGAQETQYF. In DNA form, the CDR3 reads TGTGCCAGTAGAGCGTTGGGGGCACAAGAGACCCAGTACTTC.

This chain links TRBV30 with TRBJ1-1; 8 nucleotides line up with TRBD1. CDR3 length equals 13 residues. CDR1 GTSNPN and CDR2 SVGIG come from the germline V gene (reference sequence). Trimming removed 5 bases from V and 5 bases from J; junction bases left unmatched: 7. The CDR3 nucleotides are TGTGCCTGGGGGCGACAGGGGTGGACTGAAGCTTTCTTT. Its protein is CAWGRQGWTEAFF.

This clone appeared a single time. The chain links TRBV5-1 to TRBJ1-1; TRBD1 aligns across 9 bases. Losses at the gene ends were 4 bases for V and 4 bases for J; bases not matched to a gene: 11. The CDR3 extends over 16 amino acids. CDR1 is SGHRS, CDR2 YFSETQ, per germline. CDR3 amino acids: CASSQGQGQWGTEAFF. In DNA form, the CDR3 reads TGCGCCAGCAGCCAGGGACAGGGTCAGTGGGGCACTGAAGCTTTCTTT.

This chain links TRBV18 with TRBJ1-1; D not certain. The germline gives CDR1 KGHSH, CDR2 LQKENI. V was shortened by 3 bases and J by 1 base, with 9 bases between the two germline ends. This CDR3 has 14 residues. CDR3 in DNA: TGTGCCAGCTCACCTCGCGTTGGGAACACTGAAGCTTTCTTT. This codes for CASSPRVGNTEAFF.

CDR3 sequence reads: CASRPSLDSNQPQHF. As DNA, the CDR3 is TGTGCCAGTAGGCCCAGTCTCGATAGCAATCAGCCCCAGCATTTT. The chain combines TRBV19 with TRBJ1-5; unclear D gene. V lost 6 bases and J 0 bases, leaving 12 bases between the germline ends. Germline-derived CDR1 and CDR2 are LNHDA and SQIVND (reference sequence). The CDR3 is 15 amino acids.

Only one count was recorded for this clone. The J gene is TRBJ2-5, the V gene TRBV7-9; D gene ambiguous. The assigned J gene may be wrong: the sequence end matches TRBJ2-7 better. CDR3 size: 15 residues. CDR1 and CDR2 from the germline V gene are SEHNR and FQNEAQ (reference sequence). The CDR3: CASSLIYDTDYEQYF. In nucleotides, the CDR3 is TGTGCCAGCAGCTTAATATACGACACTGACTACGAGCAGTACTTC.

The rearrangement joins TRBV7-6 to TRBJ1-5; TRBD1 matches at 12 bases. V lost 0 bases and J lost 4; bases outside the gene matches: 10. Germline values: CDR1 SGHVS, CDR2 FNYEAQ. This CDR3 is 19 amino acids long. The chain's CDR3 is CASSLAPKGDRGLNQPQHF. The DNA for the CDR3 is TGTGCCAGCAGCTTAGCGCCCAAGGGGGACAGGGGGCTTAATCAGCCCCAGCATTTT.

This sequence joins TRBV2 and TRBJ2-7; TRBD1 matches at 7 bases. V trimming: 8 bases; J trimming: 3 bases; junction bases outside the gene matches: 10. The CDR3 is 14 residues long. The germline CDR1 and CDR2 sequences are SNHLY and FYNNEI. The CDR3 protein is CASPQTGLHYEQYF. CDR3 DNA sequence: TGTGCCAGCCCTCAGACAGGGCTACACTACGAGCAGTACTTC.

DNA of the CDR3: TGTGCCAGCAAACGGAATAGGGAGAGTTCAATCGGTGAGCAGTTCTTC. This codes for CASKRNRESSIGEQFF. This rearrangement joins TRBV27 to TRBJ2-1; possibly TRBD2 for D (5 bases). V was shortened by 7 bases and J by 9 bases, with 25 bases between the two germline ends. This CDR3 has 16 residues. CDR1 and CDR2 (germline): MNHEY, SMNVEV (reference sequence).

The chain couples TRBV7-9 to TRBJ1-2, with D uncertain. Germline lookup yields CDR1 SEHNR and CDR2 FQNEAQ (reference sequence). The CDR3 loop spans 14 amino acids. The V gene lost 0 bases and the J gene lost 8 bases, with 13 bases spanning the gap. The chain's CDR3 is CASSLAAGVGGYTF. In DNA form, the CDR3 reads TGTGCCAGCAGCTTAGCGGCGGGCGTTGGCGGCTACACCTTC.

The genes are TRBV7-6 and TRBJ2-1, with 7 bases lining up with TRBD1. The junction had 4 bases not matched to a gene; V was cut back by 0 bases and J by 2 bases. CDR1 is SGHVS, CDR2 FNYEAQ, per germline. This CDR3 contains 16 residues. CDR3 region: CASSLAGTETYNEQFF. CDR3 bases: TGTGCCAGCAGCTTAGCCGGGACAGAGACCTACAATGAGCAGTTCTTC.

This clone has only a few counts. The V and J genes are TRBV2 and TRBJ2-5, with 7 bases matching TRBD1. V shed 6 bases and J 3 bases; nucleotides not matched to a gene: 7. CDR3 size: 14 residues. Germline values: CDR1 SNHLY, CDR2 FYNNEI. Written as DNA, the CDR3 is TGTGCCAGCAGGGAGACAGGGAGCAAAGAGACCCAGTACTTC. Translating it yields CASRETGSKETQYF.

V is TRBV5-5 and J is TRBJ1-6; 11 nucleotides line up with TRBD1. The CDR3 totals 17 residues. V lost 4 bases to trimming and J lost 12 bases; unmatched junction nucleotides: 15. CDR1 is SGHKS, CDR2 YYEKEE, per germline (reference sequence). CDR3 in DNA: TGTGCCAGCAGCGGACAGGGGGCGCATCCCAATAGAGGACCCCTCCACTTT. Encoded protein: CASSGQGAHPNRGPLHF. The variable domain in full, completed from reference TRBV5-5 and TRBJ1-6, reads DAGVTQSPTHLIKTRGQQVTLRCSPISGHKSVSWYQQVLGQGPQFIFQYYEKEERGRGNFPDRFSARQFPNYSSELNVNALLLGDSALYLCASSGQGAHPNRGPLHFGNGTRLTVT.

This chain connects TRBV5-4 to TRBJ1-5; TRBD1 is a possible D gene (6 bases). The V and J ends lost 0 bases and 2 bases respectively, with 6 bases between them. The CDR3 loop spans 14 amino acids. Per the germline V gene, CDR1 is SGHNT and CDR2 is YYREEE (reference sequence). The CDR3 sequence is CASSLGTGNQPQHF. CDR3 DNA sequence: TGTGCCAGCAGCTTGGGGACAGGCAATCAGCCCCAGCATTTT.

This chain links TRBV19 with TRBJ2-3; 11 bases are shared with TRBD2. J was trimmed by 5 bases and V by 3 bases; bases with no gene match: 10. The CDR3 has 17 amino acids. Looked up from germline, CDR1 is LNHDA and CDR2 is SQIVND (reference sequence). The CDR3 DNA follows: TGTGCCAGTAGTATGATTAGCGGGAGGGCCTTTGGAGATACGCAGTATTTT. Protein product: CASSMISGRAFGDTQYF.

The chain links TRBV4-1 to TRBJ1-3; TRBD1 agrees at 7 bases. CDR3 size: 13 residues. The V gene end was trimmed by 6 bases and the J gene end by 6 bases; junction bases not matched to a gene: 5. CDR1 and CDR2 (germline): MGHRA, YSYEKL. DNA for the CDR3: TGCGCCAGCAGTGGGACAGCCGAAAACACCATATATTTT. Amino acids: CASSGTAENTIYF.

The genes are TRBV9 and TRBJ2-7; D might be TRBD2 (6 bases). With 3 bases removed from V and 2 bases from J, the gap between germline ends came to 12 bases. Germline V gene sequence: CDR1 SGDLS, CDR2 YYNGEE. The CDR3 has 14 amino acids. This CDR3 reads CASSAGGPTYEQYF. The CDR3 bases are TGTGCCAGCAGCGCCGGGGGACCGACCTACGAGCAGTACTTC.

The chain uses TRBV6-5 and TRBJ1-3; a weak D match, TRBD1 (6 bases). The CDR3 totals 15 residues. V gave up 5 bases and J gave up 0 bases, with 11 bases separating them. CDR1 and CDR2 from the germline V gene are MNHEY and SVGAGI. DNA for the CDR3: TGTGCCAGCAGTCTAACAGGGATCTCTGGAAACACCATATATTTT. Translating gives CASSLTGISGNTIYF.

As for this clone: One end of the junction fails to match germline, which may point to a read error. The rearrangement joins TRBV5-1 to TRBJ2-1; D is unresolved. The length of the CDR3 is 15 residues. Germline V gene sequence: CDR1 SGHRS, CDR2 YFSETQ. CDR3 loop: CASSLSLASNNEQFF. CDR3 sequence (DNA): TGCGCCAGCAGCTTGTCCTTAGCCTCCAACAATGAGCAGTTCTTC.

The chain uses TRBV7-2 and TRBJ2-3; 11 bases agree with TRBD2. Germline CDR1 SGHTA, CDR2 FQGNSA. V trimming: 5 bases; J trimming: 1 base; junction bases outside the gene matches: 8. CDR3 length: 17 residues. The DNA for the CDR3 is TGTGCCAGCAGCAAATCGACGACTAGCGGGGGCACAGATACGCAGTATTTT. Protein sequence: CASSKSTTSGGTDTQYF.